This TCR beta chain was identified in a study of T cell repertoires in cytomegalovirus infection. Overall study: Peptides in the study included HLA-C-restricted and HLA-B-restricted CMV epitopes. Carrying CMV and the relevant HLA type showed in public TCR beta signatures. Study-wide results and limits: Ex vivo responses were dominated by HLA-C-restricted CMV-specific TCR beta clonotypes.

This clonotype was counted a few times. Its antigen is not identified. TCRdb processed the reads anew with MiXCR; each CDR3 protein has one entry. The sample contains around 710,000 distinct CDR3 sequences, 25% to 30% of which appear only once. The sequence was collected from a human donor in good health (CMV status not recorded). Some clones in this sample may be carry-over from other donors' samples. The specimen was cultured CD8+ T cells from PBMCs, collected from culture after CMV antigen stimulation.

This CDR3 reads CAILGEGGNYGYTF. The CDR3 nucleotides are TGTGCCATCTTGGGGGAAGGGGGCAACTATGGCTACACCTTC. The chain has TRBV10-3 and TRBJ1-2; 7 bases fit TRBD1. The CDR3 loop spans 14 amino acids. The ends lost 8 bases at V and 2 bases at J; junction bases unmatched: 8. CDR1 is ENHRY and CDR2 is SYGVKD in the germline V gene.